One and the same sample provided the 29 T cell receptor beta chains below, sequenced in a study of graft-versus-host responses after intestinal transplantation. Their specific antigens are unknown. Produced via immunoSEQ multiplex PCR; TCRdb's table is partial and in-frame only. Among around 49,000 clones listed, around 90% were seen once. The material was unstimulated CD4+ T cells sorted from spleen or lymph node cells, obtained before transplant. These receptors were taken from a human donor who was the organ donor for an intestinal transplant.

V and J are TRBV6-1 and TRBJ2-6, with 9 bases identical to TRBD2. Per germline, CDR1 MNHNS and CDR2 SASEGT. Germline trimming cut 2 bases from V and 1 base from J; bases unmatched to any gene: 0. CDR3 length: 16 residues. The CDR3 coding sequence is TGTGCCAGCAGTGAACTAGCGGGGTCTGGGGCCAACGTCCTGACTTTC. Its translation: CASSELAGSGANVLTF.

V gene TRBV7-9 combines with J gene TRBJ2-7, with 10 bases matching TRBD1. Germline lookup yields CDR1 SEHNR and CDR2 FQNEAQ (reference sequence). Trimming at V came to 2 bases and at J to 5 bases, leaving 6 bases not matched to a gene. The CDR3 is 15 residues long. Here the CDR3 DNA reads TGTGCCAGCAGCTTATCCGGGACAGGGGTAGACGAGCAGTACTTC. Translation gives CASSLSGTGVDEQYF.

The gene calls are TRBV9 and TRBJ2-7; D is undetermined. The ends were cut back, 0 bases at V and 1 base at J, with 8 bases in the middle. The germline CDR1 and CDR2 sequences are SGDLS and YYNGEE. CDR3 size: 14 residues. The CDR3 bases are TGTGCCAGCAGCGTAGCTCTAGAGTCCTACGAGCAGTACTTC. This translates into CASSVALESYEQYF.

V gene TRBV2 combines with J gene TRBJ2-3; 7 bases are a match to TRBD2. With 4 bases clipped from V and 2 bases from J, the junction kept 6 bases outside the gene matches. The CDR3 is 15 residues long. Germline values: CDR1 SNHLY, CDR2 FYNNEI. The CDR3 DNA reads TGTGCCAGCAGTGGGCTAGCGGCCTACACAGATACGCAGTATTTT. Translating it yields CASSGLAAYTDTQYF.

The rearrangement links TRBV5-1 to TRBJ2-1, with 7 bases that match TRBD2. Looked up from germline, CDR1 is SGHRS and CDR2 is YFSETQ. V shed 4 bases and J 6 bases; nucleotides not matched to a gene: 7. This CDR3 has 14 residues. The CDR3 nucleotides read TGCGCCAGCAGCCCTAAGGCTAGCGGCAATGAGCAGTTCTTC. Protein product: CASSPKASGNEQFF.

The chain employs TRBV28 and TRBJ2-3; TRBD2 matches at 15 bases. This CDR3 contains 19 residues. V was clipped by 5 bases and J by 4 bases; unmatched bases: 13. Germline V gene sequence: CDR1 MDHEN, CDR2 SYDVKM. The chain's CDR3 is CASSQGLAGGTGSADTQYF. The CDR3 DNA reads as TGTGCCAGCAGTCAGGGACTAGCGGGAGGCACGGGGAGTGCAGATACGCAGTATTTT.

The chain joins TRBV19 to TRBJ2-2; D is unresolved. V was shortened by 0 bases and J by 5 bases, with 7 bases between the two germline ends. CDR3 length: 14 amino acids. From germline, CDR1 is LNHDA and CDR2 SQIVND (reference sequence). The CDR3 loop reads CASSIDLLTGELFF. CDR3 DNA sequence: TGTGCCAGTAGTATAGATCTACTAACCGGGGAGCTGTTTTTT.

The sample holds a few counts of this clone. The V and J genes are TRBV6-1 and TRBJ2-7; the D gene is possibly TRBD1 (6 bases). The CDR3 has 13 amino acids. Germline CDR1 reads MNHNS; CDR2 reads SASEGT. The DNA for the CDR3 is TGTCCCATCCCCGGGACACTCTCCTACGAGCAGTACTTC. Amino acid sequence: CPIPGTLSYEQYF.

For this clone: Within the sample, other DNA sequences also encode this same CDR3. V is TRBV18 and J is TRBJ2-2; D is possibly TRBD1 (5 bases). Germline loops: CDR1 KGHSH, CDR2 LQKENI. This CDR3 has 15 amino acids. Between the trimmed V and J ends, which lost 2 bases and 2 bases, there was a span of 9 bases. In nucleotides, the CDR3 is TGTGCCAGCTCACCAGGGGCCTCAAACACCGGGGAGCTGTTTTTT. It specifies CASSPGASNTGELFF. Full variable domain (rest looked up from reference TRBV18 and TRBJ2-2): NAGVMQNPRHLVRRRGQEARLRCSPMKGHSHVYWYRQLPEEGLKFMVYLQKENIIDESGMPKERFSAEFPKEGPSILRIQQVVRGDSAAYFCASSPGASNTGELFFGEGSRLTVL.

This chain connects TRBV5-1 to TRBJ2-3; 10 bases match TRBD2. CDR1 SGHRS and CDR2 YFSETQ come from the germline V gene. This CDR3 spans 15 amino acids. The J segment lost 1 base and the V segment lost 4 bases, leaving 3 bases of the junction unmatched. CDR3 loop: CASSPGTSGTDTQYF. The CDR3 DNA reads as TGCGCCAGCAGCCCCGGGACTAGCGGCACAGATACGCAGTATTTT.

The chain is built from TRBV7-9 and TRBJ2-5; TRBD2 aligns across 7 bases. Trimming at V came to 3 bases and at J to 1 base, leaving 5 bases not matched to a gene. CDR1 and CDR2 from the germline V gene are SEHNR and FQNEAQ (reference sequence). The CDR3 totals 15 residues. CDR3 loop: CASSFSGGSQETQYF. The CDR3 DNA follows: TGTGCCAGCAGCTTTTCCGGCGGGAGCCAAGAGACCCAGTACTTC.

The CDR3 reads CASSLRTSGRDQLYEQYF. The CDR3 DNA reads as TGTGCCAGCAGCTTACGGACTAGCGGGAGGGATCAACTCTACGAGCAGTACTTC. The chain employs TRBV7-6 and TRBJ2-7; TRBD2 matches 15 bases. The CDR3 consists of 18 residues. Trimming cost V 2 bases and J 3 bases; bases outside gene matches: 8. The V gene's germline CDR1 is SGHVS and CDR2 FNYEAQ. The full variable domain, its missing parts supplied by reference TRBV7-6 and TRBJ2-7, is GAGVSQSPRYKVTKRGQDVALRCDPISGHVSLYWYRQALGQGPEFLTYFNYEAQQDKSGLPNDRFSAERPEGSISTLTIQRTEQRDSAMYRCASSLRTSGRDQLYEQYFGPGTRLTVT.

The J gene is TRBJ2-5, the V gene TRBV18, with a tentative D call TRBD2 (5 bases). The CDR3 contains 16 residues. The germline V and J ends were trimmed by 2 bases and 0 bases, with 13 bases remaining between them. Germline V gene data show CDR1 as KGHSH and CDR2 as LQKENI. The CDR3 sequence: CASSPGVRRDQETQYF. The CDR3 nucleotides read TGTGCCAGCTCACCAGGGGTTAGGCGGGACCAAGAGACCCAGTACTTC.

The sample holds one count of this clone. CDR3 in amino acids: CASSTLHEGSHTEAFF. CDR3 nucleotides: TGTGCCAGTAGTACGCTCCACGAGGGATCGCACACTGAAGCTTTCTTT. The rearrangement links TRBV19 to TRBJ1-1; D is ambiguous. The CDR3 loop spans 16 amino acids. Germline V CDR1 and CDR2: LNHDA, SQIVND (reference sequence). Trimming removed 4 bases at V and 3 bases at J, with 18 bases between.

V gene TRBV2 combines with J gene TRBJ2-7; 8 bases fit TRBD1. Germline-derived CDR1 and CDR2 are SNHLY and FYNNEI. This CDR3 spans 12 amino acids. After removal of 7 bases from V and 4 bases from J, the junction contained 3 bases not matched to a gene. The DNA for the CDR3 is TGTGCCAGCACAGGGGGCGGGTACGAGCAGTACTTC. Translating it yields CASTGGGYEQYF.

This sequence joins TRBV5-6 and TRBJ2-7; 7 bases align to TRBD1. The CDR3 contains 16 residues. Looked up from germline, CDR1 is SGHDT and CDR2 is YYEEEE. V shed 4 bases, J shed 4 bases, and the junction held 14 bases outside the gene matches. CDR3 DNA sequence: TGTGCCAGCAGCCCGCTCGTTCCGGGACAGTCGTACGAGCAGTACTTC. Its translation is CASSPLVPGQSYEQYF.

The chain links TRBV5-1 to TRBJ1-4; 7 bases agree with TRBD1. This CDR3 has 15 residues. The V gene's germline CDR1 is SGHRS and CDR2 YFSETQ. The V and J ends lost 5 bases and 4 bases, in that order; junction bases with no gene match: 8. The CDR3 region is CASSVLGQNNEKLFF. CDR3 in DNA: TGCGCCAGCAGTGTGCTGGGACAGAATAATGAAAAACTGTTTTTT.

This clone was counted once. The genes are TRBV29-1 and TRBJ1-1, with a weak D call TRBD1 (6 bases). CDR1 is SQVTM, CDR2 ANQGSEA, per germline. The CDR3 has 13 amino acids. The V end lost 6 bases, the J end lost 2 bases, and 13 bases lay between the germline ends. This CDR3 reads CSVPGTTNTEAFF. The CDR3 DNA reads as TGCAGCGTCCCCGGGACAACTAACACTGAAGCTTTCTTT.

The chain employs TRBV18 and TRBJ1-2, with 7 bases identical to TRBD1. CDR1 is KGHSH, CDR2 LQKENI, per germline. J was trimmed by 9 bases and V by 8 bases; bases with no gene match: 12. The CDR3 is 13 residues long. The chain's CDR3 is CASAPGTVFSYTF. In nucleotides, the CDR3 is TGTGCCAGCGCCCCCGGGACAGTCTTTAGCTACACCTTC.

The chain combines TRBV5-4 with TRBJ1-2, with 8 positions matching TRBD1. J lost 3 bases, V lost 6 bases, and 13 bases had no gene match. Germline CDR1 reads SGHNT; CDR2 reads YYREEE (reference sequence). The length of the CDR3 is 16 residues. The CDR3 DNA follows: TGTGCCAGCACCATCGAACAGGGGGACGGACACTATGGCTACACCTTC. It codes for CASTIEQGDGHYGYTF.

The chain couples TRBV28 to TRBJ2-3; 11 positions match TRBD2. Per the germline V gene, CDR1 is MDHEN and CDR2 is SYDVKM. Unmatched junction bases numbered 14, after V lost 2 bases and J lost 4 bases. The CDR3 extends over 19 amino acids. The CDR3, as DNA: TGTGCCAGCAGTTTACCCGATAGCGGGAGGGCAGTTAGGGCAGATACGCAGTATTTT. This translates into CASSLPDSGRAVRADTQYF.

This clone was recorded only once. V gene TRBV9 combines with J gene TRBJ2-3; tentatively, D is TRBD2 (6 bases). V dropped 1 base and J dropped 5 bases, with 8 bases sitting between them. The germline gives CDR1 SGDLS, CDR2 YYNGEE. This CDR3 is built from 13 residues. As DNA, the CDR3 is TGTGCCAGCAGCGTAAAGGGAGGAGATACGCAGTATTTT. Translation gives CASSVKGGDTQYF. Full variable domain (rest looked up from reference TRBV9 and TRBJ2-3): DSGVTQTPKHLITATGQRVTLRCSPRSGDLSVYWYQQSLDQGLQFLIQYYNGEERAKGNILERFSAQQFPDLHSELNLSSLELGDSALYFCASSVKGGDTQYFGPGTRLTVL.

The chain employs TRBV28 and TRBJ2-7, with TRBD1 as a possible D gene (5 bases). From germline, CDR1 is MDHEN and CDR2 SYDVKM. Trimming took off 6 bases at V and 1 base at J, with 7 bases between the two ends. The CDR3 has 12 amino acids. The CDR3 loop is CASSSGSYEQYF. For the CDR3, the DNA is TGTGCCAGCAGCTCAGGGTCCTACGAGCAGTACTTC.

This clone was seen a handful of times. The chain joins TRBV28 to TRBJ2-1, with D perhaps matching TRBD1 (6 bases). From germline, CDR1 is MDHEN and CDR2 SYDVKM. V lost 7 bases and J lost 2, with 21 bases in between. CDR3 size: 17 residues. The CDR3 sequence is CASIYGGDRLAYNEQFF. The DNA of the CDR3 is TGTGCCAGCATCTATGGGGGAGACAGGTTAGCCTACAATGAGCAGTTCTTC.

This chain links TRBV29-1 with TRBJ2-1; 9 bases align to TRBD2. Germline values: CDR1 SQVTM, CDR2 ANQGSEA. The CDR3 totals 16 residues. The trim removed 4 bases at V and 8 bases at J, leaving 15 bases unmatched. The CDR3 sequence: CSVVPAGGTLFDEQFF. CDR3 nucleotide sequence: TGCAGCGTTGTCCCCGCGGGAGGGACCTTATTCGATGAGCAGTTCTTC.

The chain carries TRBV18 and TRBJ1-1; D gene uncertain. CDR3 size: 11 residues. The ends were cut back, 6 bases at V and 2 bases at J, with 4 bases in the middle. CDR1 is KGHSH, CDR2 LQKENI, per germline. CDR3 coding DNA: TGTGCCAGCTCGGCCAACACTGAAGCTTTCTTT. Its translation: CASSANTEAFF.

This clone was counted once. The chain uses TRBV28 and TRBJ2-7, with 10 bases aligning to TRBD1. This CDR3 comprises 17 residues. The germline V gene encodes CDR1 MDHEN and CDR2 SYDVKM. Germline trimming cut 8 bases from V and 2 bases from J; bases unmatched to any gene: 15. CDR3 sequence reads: CASGVWGTGVSAYEQYF. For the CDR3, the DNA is TGTGCCAGCGGAGTTTGGGGGACAGGGGTTAGCGCCTACGAGCAGTACTTC. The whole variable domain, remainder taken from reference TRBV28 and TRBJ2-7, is DVKVTQSSRYLVKRTGEKVFLECVQDMDHENMFWYRQDPGLGLRLIYFSYDVKMKEKGDIPEGYSVSREKKERFSLILESASTNQTSMYLCASGVWGTGVSAYEQYFGPGTRLTVT.

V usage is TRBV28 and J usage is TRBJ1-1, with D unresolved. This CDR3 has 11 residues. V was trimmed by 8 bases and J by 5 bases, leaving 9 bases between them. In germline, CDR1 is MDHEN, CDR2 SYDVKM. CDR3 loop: CASVTKTEAFF. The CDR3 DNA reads TGTGCCAGCGTGACTAAGACTGAAGCTTTCTTT.

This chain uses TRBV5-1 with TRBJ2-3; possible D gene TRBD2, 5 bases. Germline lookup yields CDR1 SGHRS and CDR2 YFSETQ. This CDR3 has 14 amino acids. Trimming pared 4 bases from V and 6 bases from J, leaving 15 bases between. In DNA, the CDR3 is TGCGCCAGCAGCCCAGTGACTACTTCTGATACGCAGTATTTT. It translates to CASSPVTTSDTQYF.